These T cell receptor beta chains were read from a single sample in a study of blood T cells in healthy people across ages. TCRdb re-derived calls from the 5' RACE reads in MiXCR, one entry per CDR3 protein. The data contain about 800,000 distinct CDR3 sequences, 20% to 25% of them singletons. Separately, the same data were catalogued under a study of T cells of mothers and their children.

Sequencing was performed on blood. The receptor source for this set is a boy aged 10-17 years in good health. Each CDR3 is given with its conserved first and last residue. D genes are given only for firm matches. A row's size may be missing; if present it is once, few, many or a size class.

v_gene	d_gene	abundance	j_gene	CDR3aa	CDR3nt
TRBV27	.	.	TRBJ2-1	CASSRVAVYSYNEQFF	TGTGCCAGCAGTAGGGTAGCGGTTTACTCCTACAATGAGCAGTTCTTC
TRBV20-1	TRBD1	many	TRBJ2-5	CSAGTGKETQYF	TGCAGTGCTGGGACAGGGAAAGAGACCCAGTACTTC
TRBV28	.	.	TRBJ1-3	CASSWGLSSGNTIYF	TGTGCCAGCAGTTGGGGCCTGAGCTCTGGAAACACCATATATTTT
TRBV4-1	.	.	TRBJ2-7	CASSQDPGGQDEQYF	TGCGCCAGCAGCCAAGATCCCGGGGGTCAGGACGAGCAGTACTTC
TRBV11-2	.	few	TRBJ2-5	CASSFKTQETQYF	TGTGCCAGCAGCTTTAAAACCCAAGAGACCCAGTACTTC
TRBV29-1	.	.	TRBJ2-3	CSVATTDTQYF	TGCAGCGTTGCTACCACAGATACGCAGTATTTT
TRBV6-2/TRBV6-3	.	few	TRBJ2-7	CASSYPLSYEQYF	TGTGCCAGCAGTTACCCACTCTCCTACGAGCAGTACTTC
TRBV20-1	.	few	TRBJ2-5	CSVIIGSFGQYF	TGCAGTGTCATCATCGGTTCTTTCGGGCAGTACTTC
TRBV7-2	TRBD1	few	TRBJ1-4	CASSLAGTGASNEKLFF	TGTGCCAGCAGCTTAGCGGGGACAGGGGCGTCTAATGAAAAACTGTTTTTT
TRBV6-5	.	few	TRBJ2-6	CASSYGWVNVLTF	TGTGCCAGCAGTTACGGCTGGGTCAACGTCCTGACTTTC
TRBV7-2	.	few	TRBJ2-2	CASSPRGEVTGELFF	TGCGCCAGCAGCCCGAGGGGAGAGGTCACCGGGGAGCTGTTTTTT
TRBV12-3/TRBV12-4	.	.	TRBJ1-1	CASWTGWDTEAFF	TGTGCCAGCTGGACCGGCTGGGACACTGAAGCTTTCTTT
TRBV20-1	TRBD1	.	TRBJ2-5	CSARPQGEETQYF	TGCAGTGCTAGACCCCAGGGGGAAGAGACCCAGTACTTC
TRBV6-5	.	few	TRBJ2-7	CAVRDSLYEQYF	TGTGCCGTCCGGGACTCACTCTACGAGCAGTACTTC
TRBV29-1	.	.	TRBJ2-5	CSVEVRPGKYQETQYF	TGCAGCGTTGAAGTACGGCCAGGGAAGTACCAAGAGACCCAGTACTTC
TRBV28	.	.	TRBJ2-5	CASSPGARETETQYF	TGTGCCAGCAGCCCCGGAGCCCGGGAGACGGAGACCCAGTACTTC
TRBV28	.	few	TRBJ1-2	CASSATLTNYGYTF	TGTGCCAGCAGCGCCACACTGACTAACTATGGCTACACCTTC
TRBV7-6	TRBD1	.	TRBJ2-5	CASSFFQGVQETQYF	TGTGCCAGCAGCTTTTTTCAGGGGGTTCAAGAGACCCAGTACTTC
TRBV6-1	.	.	TRBJ1-3	CASWIGAAVGNTIYF	TGTGCCAGCTGGATTGGGGCGGCGGTTGGAAACACCATATATTTT
TRBV29-1	.	few	TRBJ2-1	CSVVEAGGEQFF	TGCAGCGTTGTGGAGGCGGGCGGTGAGCAGTTCTTC
TRBV4-2	TRBD2	.	TRBJ2-1	CASSPDTSGAYNEQFF	TGTGCCAGCAGCCCCGACACAAGCGGGGCCTACAATGAGCAGTTCTTC
TRBV10-3	.	once	TRBJ2-3	CAISGDHTDTQYF	TGTGCCATCAGTGGAGACCACACAGATACGCAGTATTTT
TRBV4-2	.	many	TRBJ1-4	CASSQEGGTNEKLFF	TGTGCCAGCAGCCAAGAGGGGGGGACTAATGAAAAACTGTTTTTT
TRBV6-5	.	.	TRBJ1-2	CASSYGGDYGYTF	TGTGCCAGCAGTTACGGCGGAGACTATGGCTACACCTTC
TRBV6-4	.	.	TRBJ2-1	CASSEQVNSYNEQFF	TGTGCCAGCAGCGAACAGGTCAATTCCTACAATGAGCAGTTCTTC
TRBV29-1	.	few	TRBJ2-1	CSVEGASYNEQFF	TGCAGTGTTGAAGGGGCCTCCTACAATGAGCAGTTCTTC
TRBV20-1	TRBD1	few	TRBJ1-4	CSAKGPGQVRTQTNEKLFF	TGCAGTGCGAAAGGCCCGGGACAGGTTAGAACCCAGACTAATGAAAAACTGTTTTTT
TRBV20-1	TRBD2	few	TRBJ2-1	CSARDWTSASYNEQFF	TGCAGTGCTAGAGATTGGACTAGCGCCTCCTACAATGAGCAGTTCTTC
TRBV10-3	TRBD1	.	TRBJ2-4	CAVSLGQGKNIQYF	TGTGCCGTCAGTCTAGGACAGGGAAAAAACATTCAGTACTTC
TRBV6-2/TRBV6-3	TRBD1	.	TRBJ1-1	CASTRDSMNTEAFF	TGTGCCAGCACCAGGGACAGCATGAACACTGAAGCTTTCTTT
TRBV4-2	.	.	TRBJ2-7	CASSQDQAGYASYEQYF	TGTGCCAGCAGCCAAGATCAGGCGGGGTACGCCTCCTACGAGCAGTACTTC
TRBV7-9	TRBD1	.	TRBJ1-5	CASRRDRDQPQHF	TGTGCCAGCAGACGAGACAGGGATCAGCCCCAGCATTTT
TRBV7-2	.	few	TRBJ2-7	CASSLAYTYEQYF	TGTGCCAGCAGCTTAGCGTACACCTACGAGCAGTACTTC
TRBV7-8	.	.	TRBJ2-5	CASSLEGSWQTQYF	TGTGCCAGCAGCTTAGAGGGTAGCTGGCAGACCCAGTACTTC